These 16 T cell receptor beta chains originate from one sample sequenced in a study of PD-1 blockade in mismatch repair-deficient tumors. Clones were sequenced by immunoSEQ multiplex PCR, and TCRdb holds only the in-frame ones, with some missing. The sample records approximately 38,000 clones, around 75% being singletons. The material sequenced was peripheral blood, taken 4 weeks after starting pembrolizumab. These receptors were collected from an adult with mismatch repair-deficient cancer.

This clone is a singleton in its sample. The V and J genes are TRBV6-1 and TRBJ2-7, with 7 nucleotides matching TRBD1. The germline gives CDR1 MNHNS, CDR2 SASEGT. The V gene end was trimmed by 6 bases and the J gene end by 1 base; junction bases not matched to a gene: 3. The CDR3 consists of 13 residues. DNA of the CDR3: TGTGCCAGCAGACACAGGGGATCCTACGAGCAGTACTTC. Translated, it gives CASRHRGSYEQYF.

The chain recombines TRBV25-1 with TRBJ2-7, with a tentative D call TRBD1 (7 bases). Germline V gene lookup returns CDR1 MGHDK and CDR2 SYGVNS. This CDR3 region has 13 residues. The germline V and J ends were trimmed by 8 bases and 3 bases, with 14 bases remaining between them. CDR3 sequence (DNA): TGTGCCAGCGAGGGGCAGGGGGGCTACGAGCAGTACTTC. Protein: CASEGQGGYEQYF.

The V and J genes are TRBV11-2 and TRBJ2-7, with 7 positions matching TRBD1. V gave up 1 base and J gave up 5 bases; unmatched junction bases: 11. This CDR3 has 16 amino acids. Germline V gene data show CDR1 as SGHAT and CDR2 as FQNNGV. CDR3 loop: CASSLAFRGQYHEQYF. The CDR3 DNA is TGTGCCAGCAGCTTAGCTTTTCGGGGACAGTATCACGAGCAGTACTTC.

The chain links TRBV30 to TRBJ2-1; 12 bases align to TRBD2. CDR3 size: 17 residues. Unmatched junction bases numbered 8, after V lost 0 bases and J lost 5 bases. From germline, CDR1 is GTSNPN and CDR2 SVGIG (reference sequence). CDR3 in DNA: TGTGCCTGGAGTGTCAGTAGGACTAGCGGGATCCACAATGAGCAGTTCTTC. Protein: CAWSVSRTSGIHNEQFF.

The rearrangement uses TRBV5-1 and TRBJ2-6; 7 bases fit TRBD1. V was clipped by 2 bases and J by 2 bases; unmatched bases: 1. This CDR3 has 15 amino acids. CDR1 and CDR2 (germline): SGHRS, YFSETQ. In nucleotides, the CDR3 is TGCGCCAGCAGCTTTGGACAGGCTGGGGCCAACGTCCTGACTTTC. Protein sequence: CASSFGQAGANVLTF.

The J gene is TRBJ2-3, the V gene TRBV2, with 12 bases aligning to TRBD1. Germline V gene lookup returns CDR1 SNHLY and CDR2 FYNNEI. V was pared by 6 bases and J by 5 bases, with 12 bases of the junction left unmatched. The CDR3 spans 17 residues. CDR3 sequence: CASSSPTGTGGQDTQYF. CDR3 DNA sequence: TGTGCCAGCAGCTCCCCCACGGGGACAGGGGGCCAAGATACGCAGTATTTT. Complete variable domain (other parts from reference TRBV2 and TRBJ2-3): EPEVTQTPSHQVTQMGQEVILRCVPISNHLYFYWYRQILGQKVEFLVSFYNNEISEKSEIFDDQFSVERPDGSNFTLKIRSTKLEDSAMYFCASSSPTGTGGQDTQYFGPGTRLTVL.

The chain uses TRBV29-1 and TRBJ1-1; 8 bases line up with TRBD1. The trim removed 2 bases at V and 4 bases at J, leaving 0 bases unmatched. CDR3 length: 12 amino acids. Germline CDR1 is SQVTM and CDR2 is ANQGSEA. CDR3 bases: TGCAGCGTTGAACAGGGGGCCACTGAAGCTTTCTTT. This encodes CSVEQGATEAFF.

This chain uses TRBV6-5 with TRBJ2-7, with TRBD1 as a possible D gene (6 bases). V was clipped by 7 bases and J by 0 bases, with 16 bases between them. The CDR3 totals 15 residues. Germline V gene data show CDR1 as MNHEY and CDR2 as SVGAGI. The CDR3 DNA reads TGTGCCAGCACCCCCCGTACAGGGAGCTCCTACGAGCAGTACTTC. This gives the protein CASTPRTGSSYEQYF.

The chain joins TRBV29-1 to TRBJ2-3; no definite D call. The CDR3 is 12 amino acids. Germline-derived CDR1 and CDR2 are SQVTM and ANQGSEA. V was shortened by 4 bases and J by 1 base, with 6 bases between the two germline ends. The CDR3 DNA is TGCAGCGTTGTAATCGGCACAGATACGCAGTATTTT. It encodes CSVVIGTDTQYF.

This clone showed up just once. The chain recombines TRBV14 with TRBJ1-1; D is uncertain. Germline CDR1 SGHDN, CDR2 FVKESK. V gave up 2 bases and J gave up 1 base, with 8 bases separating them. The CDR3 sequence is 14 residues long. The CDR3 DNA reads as TGTGCCAGCAGCCAACAGACCCGGAACACTGAAGCTTTCTTT. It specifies CASSQQTRNTEAFF. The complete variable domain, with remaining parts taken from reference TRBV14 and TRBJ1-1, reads EAGVTQFPSHSVIEKGQTVTLRCDPISGHDNLYWYRRVMGKEIKFLLHFVKESKQDESGMPNNRFLAERTGGTYSTLKVQPAELEDSGVYFCASSQQTRNTEAFFGQGTRLTVV.

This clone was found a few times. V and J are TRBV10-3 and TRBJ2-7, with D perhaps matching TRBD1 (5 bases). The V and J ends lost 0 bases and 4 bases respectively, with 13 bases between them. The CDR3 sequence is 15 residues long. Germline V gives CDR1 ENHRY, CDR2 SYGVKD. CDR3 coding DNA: TGTGCCATCAGTGAGTCCTTAAGGACACCTTACGAGCAGTACTTC. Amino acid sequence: CAISESLRTPYEQYF.

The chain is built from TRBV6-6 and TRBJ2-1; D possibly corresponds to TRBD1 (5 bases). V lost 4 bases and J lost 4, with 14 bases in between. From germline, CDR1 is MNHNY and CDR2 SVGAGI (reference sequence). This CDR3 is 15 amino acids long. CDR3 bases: TGTGCCAGCAGTTCCCAGACAGCCGAGTACAATGAGCAGTTCTTC. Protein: CASSSQTAEYNEQFF.

CDR3 nucleotides: TGTGCCTGGAGTGTTCCACAGGGGGAAGCTTTCTTT. It codes for CAWSVPQGEAFF. V usage is TRBV30 and J usage is TRBJ1-1, with TRBD1 matching over 7 bases. Germline V gene data show CDR1 as GTSNPN and CDR2 as SVGIG (reference sequence). Trimming took 0 bases from V and 8 from J; bases not matched to a gene: 3. This CDR3 comprises 12 residues.

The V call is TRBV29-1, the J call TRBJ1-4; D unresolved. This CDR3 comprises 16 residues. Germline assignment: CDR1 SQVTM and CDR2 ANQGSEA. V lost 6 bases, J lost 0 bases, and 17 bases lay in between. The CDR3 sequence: CSVLFLEASTNEKLFF. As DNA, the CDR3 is TGCAGCGTCCTCTTCTTGGAGGCCTCAACTAATGAAAAACTGTTTTTT.

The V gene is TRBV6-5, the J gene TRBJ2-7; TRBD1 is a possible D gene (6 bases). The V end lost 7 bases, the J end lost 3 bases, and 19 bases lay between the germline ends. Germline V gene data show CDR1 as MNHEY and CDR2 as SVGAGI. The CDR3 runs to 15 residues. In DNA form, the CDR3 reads TGTGCCAGCAAGATGACATGGGACAAGGGCTACGAGCAGTACTTC. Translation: CASKMTWDKGYEQYF.

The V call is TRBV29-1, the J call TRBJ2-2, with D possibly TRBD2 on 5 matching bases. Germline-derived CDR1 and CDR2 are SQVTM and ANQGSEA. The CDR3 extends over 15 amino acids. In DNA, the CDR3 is TGCAGTGCGGCGGCCTCCGGGGTGAGAGGCGGGGAGCTGTTTTTT. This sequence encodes CSAAASGVRGGELFF.